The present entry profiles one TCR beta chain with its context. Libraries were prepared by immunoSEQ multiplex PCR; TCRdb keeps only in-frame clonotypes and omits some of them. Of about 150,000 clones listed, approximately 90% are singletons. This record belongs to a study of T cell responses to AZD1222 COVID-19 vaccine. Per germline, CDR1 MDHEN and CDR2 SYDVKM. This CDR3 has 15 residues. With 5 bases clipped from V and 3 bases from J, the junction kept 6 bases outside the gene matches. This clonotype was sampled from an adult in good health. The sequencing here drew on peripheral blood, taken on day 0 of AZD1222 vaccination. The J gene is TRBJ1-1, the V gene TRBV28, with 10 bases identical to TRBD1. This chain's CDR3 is CASSTRQGADTEAFF. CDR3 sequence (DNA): TGTGCCAGCAGTACCCGACAGGGGGCTGACACTGAAGCTTTCTTT.